This T cell receptor beta chain was identified in a study of cytomegalovirus exposure and HLA in healthy donors. Findings and limits, study-wide: Common viral pathogens seemed to be connected with several of the most significant clusters, according to a later analysis.

As to this clone: Its specificity is not known.

The PCR had 60 Vbeta and 13 Jbeta primers. Assay used: immunoSEQ multiplex PCR; TCRdb lists only in-frame clones, some missing. The sample has 99,000 or so clones; around three quarters are singletons. Likely unrecorded immune exposures existed in these nominally healthy donors. Germline V lookup: CDR1 SNHLY, CDR2 FYNNEI. This CDR3 comprises 15 residues. V lost 7 bases, J lost 3 bases, and 9 bases stayed unmatched. The chain joins TRBV2 to TRBJ2-1, with 7 nucleotides matching TRBD2. The sequencing input was PBMCs. The origin of this receptor is a man in his 60s in good health and CMV-seropositive. CDR3 in DNA: TGTGCCAGCACAGCTTCAGCGGGGTACTACAATGAGCAGTTCTTC. Protein sequence: CASTASAGYYNEQFF.